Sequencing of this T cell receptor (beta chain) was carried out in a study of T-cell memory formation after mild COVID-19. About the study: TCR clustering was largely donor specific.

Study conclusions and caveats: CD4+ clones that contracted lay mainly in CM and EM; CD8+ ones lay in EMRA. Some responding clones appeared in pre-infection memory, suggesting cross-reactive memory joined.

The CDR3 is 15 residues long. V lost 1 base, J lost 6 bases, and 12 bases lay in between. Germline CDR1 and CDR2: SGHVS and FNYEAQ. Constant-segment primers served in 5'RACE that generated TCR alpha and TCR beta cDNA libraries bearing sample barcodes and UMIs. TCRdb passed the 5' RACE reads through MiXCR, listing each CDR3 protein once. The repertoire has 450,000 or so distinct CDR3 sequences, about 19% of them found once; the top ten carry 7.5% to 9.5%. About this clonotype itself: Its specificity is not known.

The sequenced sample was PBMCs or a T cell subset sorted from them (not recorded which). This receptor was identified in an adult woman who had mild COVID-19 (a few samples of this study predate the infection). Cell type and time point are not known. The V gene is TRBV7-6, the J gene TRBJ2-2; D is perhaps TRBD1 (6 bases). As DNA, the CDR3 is TGTGCCAGCAGCTTAGGGTCAGGGGCGGCCGGGGAGCTGTTTTTT. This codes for CASSLGSGAAGELFF.